This passage covers 29 T cell receptor beta chains from one sample sequenced in a study of blood T cell repertoires in COVID-19. Profiling relied on immunoSEQ multiplex PCR, and the TCRdb table lists in-frame clones only, not all of them. The sample has roughly 200,000 clones; roughly 89% are singletons. Specimen: PBMCs or T cells enriched from blood (not recorded which). These receptors all stem from a middle-aged woman with acute COVID-19.

V usage is TRBV28 and J usage is TRBJ1-4, with D maybe TRBD1 (5 bases). Germline CDR1 is MDHEN and CDR2 is SYDVKM. The CDR3 is 16 residues long. The V and J ends lost 2 bases and 6 bases respectively, with 16 bases between them. Here the CDR3 reads CASSLVVGRVDEKLFF. In nucleotides, the CDR3 is TGTGCCAGCAGTTTAGTGGTCGGCAGGGTCGATGAAAAACTGTTTTTT.

This chain's CDR3 is CASSVEAGVAGELFF. DNA for the CDR3: TGTGCCAGCAGCGTAGAAGCGGGAGTTGCCGGGGAGCTGTTTTTT. The chain has TRBV9 and TRBJ2-2, with 8 bases aligning to TRBD2. The germline CDR1 and CDR2 sequences are SGDLS and YYNGEE. Trimming cost V 0 bases and J 6 bases; bases outside gene matches: 4. This CDR3 comprises 15 residues.

Here the CDR3 reads CASSATLGASTDTQYF. DNA for the CDR3: TGTGCCAGCAGCGCCACCCTGGGGGCCAGCACAGATACGCAGTATTTT. This chain uses TRBV9 with TRBJ2-3; TRBD1 might be the D (6 bases). V was trimmed by 3 bases and J by 0 bases, leaving 14 bases between them. Germline CDR1 SGDLS, CDR2 YYNGEE. This CDR3 has 16 amino acids.

This clone was picked up one time. This sequence joins TRBV11-2 and TRBJ1-3; 10 positions agree with TRBD1. The CDR3 has 17 amino acids. With 0 bases clipped from V and 0 bases from J, the junction kept 2 bases outside the gene matches. Looked up from germline, CDR1 is SGHAT and CDR2 is FQNNGV. CDR3 bases: TGTGCCAGCAGCTTAGAGGGACAGGGGTTCTCTGGAAACACCATATATTTT. The encoded protein is CASSLEGQGFSGNTIYF.

The chain carries TRBV28 and TRBJ1-3; TRBD1 aligns across 8 bases. Germline V lookup: CDR1 MDHEN, CDR2 SYDVKM. Germline trimming cut 7 bases from V and 5 bases from J; bases unmatched to any gene: 7. CDR3 length: 14 amino acids. The CDR3: CASTPQGARNTIYF. DNA for the CDR3: TGTGCCAGCACCCCCCAGGGGGCGAGAAACACCATATATTTT.

The gene calls are TRBV7-9 and TRBJ1-1, with D perhaps matching TRBD1 (5 bases). V gave up 6 bases and J gave up 1 base, with 12 bases separating them. The CDR3 is 14 residues long. Germline V gene data show CDR1 as SEHNR and CDR2 as FQNEAQ (reference sequence). CDR3 nucleotide sequence: TGTGCCAGCAGAAAAGGACACCCGAACACTGAAGCTTTCTTT. Its protein product is CASRKGHPNTEAFF. Combining the CDR3 with reference TRBV7-9 and TRBJ1-1 gives the whole variable domain DTGVSQNPRHKITKRGQNVTFRCDPISEHNRLYWYRQTLGQGPEFLTYFQNEAQLEKSRLLSDRFSAERPKGSFSTLEIQRTEQGDSAMYLCASRKGHPNTEAFFGQGTRLTVV.

The V and J genes are TRBV7-5 and TRBJ1-2. TRBV7-5 is a listed pseudogene. CDR3 size: 14 residues. For the CDR3, the DNA is TGTGTCAGAAGCTTATGGGGGGGGTCCGTTGGCTACACCTTC. Protein product: CVRSLWGGSVGYTF.

The chain combines TRBV7-9 with TRBJ2-3; TRBD2 agrees at 10 bases. The CDR3 is 16 amino acids. The V and J ends lost 5 bases and 7 bases, in that order; junction bases with no gene match: 12. Germline-derived CDR1 and CDR2 are SEHNR and FQNEAQ (reference sequence). The CDR3 here is CASSPAQAGGPHTQYF. As DNA, the CDR3 is TGTGCCAGCAGCCCCGCCCAAGCGGGAGGGCCACATACGCAGTATTTT.

The genes are TRBV6-5 and TRBJ1-6; D might be TRBD1 (5 bases). CDR1 and CDR2 (germline): MNHEY, SVGAGI. The CDR3 totals 14 residues. Trimming left V 2 bases short and J 4 bases short, with 6 bases between. The CDR3 reads CASSYRGYNSPLHF. CDR3 bases: TGTGCCAGCAGTTACAGGGGTTATAATTCACCCCTCCACTTT.

This chain's CDR3 is CASSKGQNYNQPQHF. DNA of the CDR3: TGTGCCAGCAGTAAGGGACAGAACTATAATCAGCCCCAGCATTTT. This chain links TRBV2 with TRBJ1-5; 7 bases are shared with TRBD1. With 5 bases clipped from V and 4 bases from J, the junction kept 8 bases outside the gene matches. This CDR3 contains 15 residues. CDR1 and CDR2 (germline): SNHLY, FYNNEI.

The chain uses TRBV5-1 and TRBJ1-2; tentative D call: TRBD1 (5 bases). V lost 4 bases and J lost 4, with 14 bases in between. CDR1 and CDR2 (germline): SGHRS, YFSETQ. There are 14 residues in the CDR3. CDR3 sequence: CASSKQDNIYGYTF. For the CDR3, the DNA is TGCGCCAGCAGCAAACAGGACAATATCTATGGCTACACCTTC.

This chain connects TRBV28 to TRBJ2-3; 14 bases match TRBD2. Trimming at V came to 6 bases and at J to 5 bases, leaving 10 bases not matched to a gene. This CDR3 region has 17 residues. CDR1 and CDR2 (germline): MDHEN, SYDVKM. CDR3 nucleotide sequence: TGTGCCAGCAGCCAGCCGGGACTAGCGGGGGATGGAGATACGCAGTATTTT. Translating it yields CASSQPGLAGDGDTQYF. The whole variable domain, filled in from reference TRBV28 and TRBJ2-3, reads DVKVTQSSRYLVKRTGEKVFLECVQDMDHENMFWYRQDPGLGLRLIYFSYDVKMKEKGDIPEGYSVSREKKERFSLILESASTNQTSMYLCASSQPGLAGDGDTQYFGPGTRLTVL.

The V and J genes are TRBV14 and TRBJ2-2; no clear D. Looked up from germline, CDR1 is SGHDN and CDR2 is FVKESK. CDR3 length equals 14 residues. V was shortened by 1 base and J by 3 bases, with 6 bases between the two germline ends. CDR3 in DNA: TGTGCCAGCAGCCAAGTCCCGTACACCGGGGAGCTGTTTTTT. Encoded protein: CASSQVPYTGELFF.

This rearrangement joins TRBV28 to TRBJ2-1; 8 bases line up with TRBD2. The CDR3 sequence is 15 residues long. The germline CDR1 and CDR2 sequences are MDHEN and SYDVKM. The trim removed 6 bases at V and 1 base at J, leaving 5 bases unmatched. The CDR3, as DNA: TGTGCCAGCAGACGGGGGGGTGAGTCCTACAATGAGCAGTTCTTC. Its translation is CASRRGGESYNEQFF.

The chain carries TRBV6-5 and TRBJ2-3; D possibly corresponds to TRBD2 (6 bases). V lost 0 bases and J lost 13, with 11 bases in between. The germline V gene encodes CDR1 MNHEY and CDR2 SVGAGI. The length of the CDR3 is 12 residues. The CDR3 loop is CASSYSGGREYF. The CDR3 bases are TGTGCCAGCAGTTACTCGGGAGGACGGGAGTATTTT.

This clone was observed a single time. The V call is TRBV24-1, the J call TRBJ1-2; D call uncertain. V was shortened by 7 bases and J by 2 bases, with 13 bases between the two germline ends. The CDR3 extends over 14 amino acids. The germline V gene has CDR1 KGHDR and CDR2 SFDVKD. In nucleotides, the CDR3 is TGTGCCACCAGCTCTAAGAGGCAGAACTATGGCTACACCTTC. Translation gives CATSSKRQNYGYTF.

The rearrangement joins TRBV18 to TRBJ1-3, with TRBD1 as a possible D gene (5 bases). Trimming took 1 base from V and 3 from J, leaving 7 bases between them. CDR1 is KGHSH, CDR2 LQKENI, per germline. This CDR3 comprises 14 residues. The CDR3 is CASSPQGVGNTIYF. DNA of the CDR3: TGTGCCAGCTCACCACAAGGGGTTGGAAACACCATATATTTT.

This clone was seen once. The CDR3 DNA reads TGCGCCAGCAGCCAAGACCCGCCGAACAGAAACTATGGCTACACCTTC. Encoded protein: CASSQDPPNRNYGYTF. The rearrangement uses TRBV4-1 and TRBJ1-2; D is unresolved. The CDR3 contains 16 residues. V was cut by 0 bases and J by 2 bases, with 13 bases left in between. The germline CDR1 and CDR2 sequences are MGHRA and YSYEKL.

The CDR3, as DNA: TGTGCCAGCACAGGGGTGGACACTGAAGCTTTCTTT. It encodes CASTGVDTEAFF. The chain is built from TRBV7-9 and TRBJ1-1; a possible D gene is TRBD1 (6 bases). The CDR3 sequence is 12 residues long. Trimming left V 7 bases short and J 3 bases short, with 9 bases between. CDR1 SEHNR and CDR2 FQNEAQ come from the germline V gene (reference sequence).

The chain couples TRBV29-1 to TRBJ2-5, with D possibly TRBD1 on 5 matching bases. With 3 bases removed from V and 1 base from J, the gap between germline ends came to 9 bases. This CDR3 spans 13 amino acids. Germline loops: CDR1 SQVTM, CDR2 ANQGSEA. The DNA of the CDR3 is TGCAGCGTTGACCGACAGAGCCAAGAGACCCAGTACTTC. This gives the protein CSVDRQSQETQYF.

This chain links TRBV6-5 with TRBJ2-5; 9 bases align to TRBD1. CDR1 and CDR2 (germline): MNHEY, SVGAGI. With 7 bases clipped from V and 4 bases from J, the junction kept 4 bases outside the gene matches. This CDR3 has 13 residues. Written as DNA, the CDR3 is TGTGCCAGCACCCGGGACAGGGCAGAGACCCAGTACTTC. This gives the protein CASTRDRAETQYF.

The chain carries TRBV7-2 and TRBJ1-2; D is unresolved. V was shortened by 5 bases and J by 3 bases, with 13 bases between the two germline ends. The CDR3 has 14 amino acids. Germline V CDR1 and CDR2: SGHTA, FQGNSA. CDR3 region: CASSPREADYGYTF. CDR3 coding DNA: TGTGCCAGCAGCCCTCGGGAGGCAGACTATGGCTACACCTTC.

The chain uses TRBV5-1 and TRBJ1-1; possible D gene TRBD1, 6 bases. CDR3 length equals 15 residues. V was pared by 6 bases and J by 1 base, with 16 bases between. Germline V gives CDR1 SGHRS, CDR2 YFSETQ. The CDR3 DNA follows: TGCGCCAGCACTAAGGATGGGACATCGAACACTGAAGCTTTCTTT. It is translated as CASTKDGTSNTEAFF.

This clone was found once. The chain couples TRBV15 to TRBJ2-4; weak D call: TRBD2 (6 bases). Trimming stripped 1 base from V and 5 bases from J, with 9 bases between. Germline CDR1 LNHNV, CDR2 YYDKDF (reference sequence). The CDR3 runs to 14 residues. The CDR3 DNA follows: TGTGCCACCAGCAGAGTTCGGGAGCAAAACATTCAGTACTTC. Protein: CATSRVREQNIQYF. The full variable domain, its missing parts supplied by reference TRBV15 and TRBJ2-4, is DAMVIQNPRYQVTQFGKPVTLSCSQTLNHNVMYWYQQKSSQAPKLLFHYYDKDFNNEADTPDNFQSRRPNTSFCFLDIRSPGLGDTAMYLCATSRVREQNIQYFGAGTRLSVL.

The chain recombines TRBV7-9 with TRBJ2-1; D possibly corresponds to TRBD1 (5 bases). CDR1 SEHNR and CDR2 FQNEAQ come from the germline V gene (reference sequence). The CDR3 is made up of 12 amino acids. Trimming cost V 6 bases and J 8 bases, with 11 bases left between them. CDR3 region: CASSWGWHEQFF. CDR3 sequence (DNA): TGTGCCAGCAGTTGGGGCTGGCATGAGCAGTTCTTC.

This chain's CDR3 is CASSNRDRPSYEQYF. The CDR3 DNA reads as TGTGCCAGCAGCAACCGGGACAGGCCCTCCTACGAGCAGTACTTC. The chain carries TRBV7-9 and TRBJ2-7; 8 positions agree with TRBD1. CDR1 is SEHNR, CDR2 FQNEAQ, per germline (reference sequence). The CDR3 has 15 residues. Trimming at V came to 5 bases and at J to 0 bases, leaving 6 bases not matched to a gene.

The chain recombines TRBV4-3 with TRBJ1-2; TRBD1 agrees at 9 bases. Per germline, CDR1 LGHNA and CDR2 YSLEER. The CDR3 spans 16 residues. The V segment lost 1 base and the J segment 3 bases; nucleotides outside the gene matches: 6. Written as DNA, the CDR3 is TGCGCCAGCAGCCAAGGACCGGGACAGGGCTACTATGGCTACACCTTC. Translated, it gives CASSQGPGQGYYGYTF.

This CDR3 reads CASSPINREAEAFF. In DNA form, the CDR3 reads TGTGCCAGCAGCCCGATTAACAGGGAAGCTGAAGCTTTCTTT. The rearrangement joins TRBV7-6 to TRBJ1-1; a weak D match, TRBD1 (6 bases). CDR3 length equals 14 residues. The V end lost 5 bases, the J end lost 6 bases, and 16 bases lay between the germline ends. The germline CDR1 and CDR2 sequences are SGHVS and FNYEAQ.

V gene TRBV5-1 combines with J gene TRBJ2-3, with 8 bases that match TRBD2. In germline, CDR1 is SGHRS, CDR2 YFSETQ. Trimming removed 3 bases from V and 14 bases from J; junction bases left unmatched: 11. There are 13 residues in the CDR3. CDR3 coding DNA: TGCGCCAGCAGCTCCGGGAGGGCCATAGAAATGTATTTT. It specifies CASSSGRAIEMYF. Based on the CDR3 plus reference TRBV5-1 and TRBJ2-3, the full variable domain is KAGVTQTPRYLIKTRGQQVTLSCSPISGHRSVSWYQQTPGQGLQFLFEYFSETQRNKGNFPGRFSGRQFSNSRSEMNVSTLELGDSALYLCASSSGRAIEMYFGPGTRLTVL.